This TCR beta chain was profiled in a study of cytomegalovirus exposure and HLA in healthy donors. Primers for the PCR totalled 60 Vbeta and 13 Jbeta. This table comes from immunoSEQ multiplex PCR, and its TCRdb copy is limited to in-frame clones, with some not included. The sample lists roughly 200,000 clones, around four fifths seen once, with 2.5% to 3% in the top ten. Germline CDR1 LNHNV, CDR2 YYDKDF (reference sequence). V lost 3 bases, J lost 1 base, and 5 bases stayed unmatched. The CDR3 has 15 residues. The source material was PBMCs. The rearrangement links TRBV15 to TRBJ2-5; 7 bases align to TRBD1. The receptor's source is a woman between 35 and 50 years old in good health and CMV-seronegative. The CDR3 nucleotides are TGTGCCACCAGCAGCTACAGGGGTTTCCAAGAGACCCAGTACTTC. Translated, it gives CATSSYRGFQETQYF. Together with reference TRBV15 and TRBJ2-5, the CDR3 gives the full variable domain: DAMVIQNPRYQVTQFGKPVTLSCSQTLNHNVMYWYQQKSSQAPKLLFHYYDKDFNNEADTPDNFQSRRPNTSFCFLDIRSPGLGDTAMYLCATSSYRGFQETQYFGPGTRLLVL.